A selection of T cell receptor beta chains follows, all from one sample in a study of T cell responses to AZD1222 COVID-19 vaccine. Assay used: immunoSEQ multiplex PCR; TCRdb lists only in-frame clones, some missing. The sample yields about 100,000 clones, roughly 89% seen once. This material consisted of peripheral blood, taken on day 0 of AZD1222 vaccination. The receptors stem from an adult in good health. Each CDR3 is given with its conserved first and last residue. D genes are given only for firm matches. Clone size, where shown, is once, few, many, or a class for clones that have expanded.

V gene,D gene,clone size,J gene,CDR3 length,CDR3 protein,CDR3 DNA
TRBV3-1/TRBV3-2,TRBD1,-,TRBJ2-5,15,CASTTGVGGQETQYF,TGTGCCAGCACCACAGGGGTTGGCGGCCAAGAGACCCAGTACTTC
TRBV30,-,-,TRBJ2-7,11,CAWSVSYEQYF,TGTGCCTGGAGTGTAAGCTACGAGCAGTACTTC
TRBV12-3/TRBV12-4,TRBD1,-,TRBJ2-7,13,CASRRQGADEQYF,TGTGCCAGCAGGCGACAGGGGGCGGACGAGCAGTACTTC
TRBV12-3/TRBV12-4,-,-,TRBJ2-3,12,CASSGTTDTQYF,TGTGCCAGCAGTGGGACGACAGATACGCAGTATTTT
TRBV7-9,-,-,TRBJ2-1,14,CASSLFSFQDQQFF,TGTGCCAGCAGCTTATTTAGTTTCCAGGACCAGCAGTTCTTC
TRBV25-1,-,-,TRBJ2-6,16,CASSDPGTWGANVLTF,TGTGCCAGCAGTGATCCGGGTACGTGGGGGGCCAACGTCCTGACTTTC
TRBV9,-,-,TRBJ1-2,13,CASSVESVVGYTF,TGTGCCAGCAGCGTAGAATCGGTTGTTGGCTACACCTTC
TRBV27,TRBD1,-,TRBJ1-2,14,CASRGTGGVGGYTF,TGTGCCAGCAGGGGGACAGGGGGAGTTGGTGGCTACACCTTC
TRBV6-5,-,once,TRBJ2-7,15,CASSYSQAYSYEQYF,TGTGCCAGCAGTTACAGCCAGGCGTATAGCTACGAGCAGTACTTC
TRBV20-1,-,-,TRBJ1-1,12,CSASVALTEAFF,TGCAGTGCTAGTGTGGCCCTCACTGAAGCTTTCTTT
TRBV10-3,-,-,TRBJ2-3,15,CAISERSDYTDTQYF,TGTGCCATCAGTGAGAGGTCGGACTACACAGATACGCAGTATTTT
TRBV19,-,-,TRBJ1-6,11,CASRGNSPLHF,TGTGCCAGTAGGGGTAATTCACCCCTCCACTTT
TRBV6-5,TRBD1,-,TRBJ2-7,14,CASSLDRGDGEQYF,TGTGCCAGCAGTCTGGACAGGGGAGATGGAGAGCAGTACTTC
TRBV3-1/TRBV3-2,-,-,TRBJ2-1,16,CASSQDHRVAYNEQFF,TGTGCCAGCAGCCAAGACCACAGGGTGGCCTACAATGAGCAGTTCTTC
TRBV5-1,-,-,TRBJ2-2,13,CASSLQGFGELFF,TGCGCCAGCAGCTTGCAGGGCTTCGGGGAGCTGTTTTTT
TRBV5-1,TRBD1,-,TRBJ1-3,15,CASSLRGQGADTIYF,TGCGCCAGCAGCTTGAGGGGACAGGGGGCGGACACCATATATTTT
TRBV5-4,-,-,TRBJ1-3,14,CASSLVGSGNTIYF,TGTGCCAGCAGCTTGGTAGGGAGTGGAAACACCATATATTTT
TRBV28,-,-,TRBJ2-6,15,CASSPGASGANVLTF,TGTGCCAGCAGTCCGGGGGCGTCTGGGGCCAACGTCCTGACTTTC
TRBV19,-,few,TRBJ1-1,14,CASSYTGFGTEAFF,TGTGCCAGTAGCTATACTGGTTTTGGGACTGAAGCTTTCTTT
TRBV7-8,-,-,TRBJ1-1,11,CASSFGPESFF,TGTGCCAGCAGCTTCGGCCCCGAATCTTTCTTT
TRBV27,-,-,TRBJ2-1,17,CASRAGPRRGSYNEQFF,TGTGCCAGCAGGGCAGGGCCTAGGAGGGGCTCCTACAATGAGCAGTTCTTC
TRBV6-6,-,-,TRBJ2-3,15,CASSTAVGSGDTQYF,TGTGCCAGCAGCACCGCCGTGGGTTCAGGGGATACGCAGTATTTT
TRBV9,-,once,TRBJ2-1,16,CASSVASGRSYNEQFF,TGTGCCAGCAGCGTAGCCAGCGGTCGCTCCTACAATGAGCAGTTCTTC
TRBV11-3,-,-,TRBJ2-7,15,CASSPLSLGGYEQYF,TGTGCCAGCAGCCCCCTAAGTTTGGGCGGGTACGAGCAGTACTTC
TRBV28,-,-,TRBJ2-3,17,CASSLNPPTSSTDTQYF,TGTGCCAGCAGTCTCAACCCACCAACTTCTAGCACAGATACGCAGTATTTT